This entry features one T cell receptor (beta chain) sequence. Antigen specificity is unknown. V was cut by 7 bases and J by 0 bases, with 14 bases left in between. The CDR3 runs to 15 residues. Looked up from germline, CDR1 is SGHRS and CDR2 is YFSETQ. The sample belongs to a study of T cell repertoires in cytomegalovirus infection. TCRdb called the reads again in MiXCR, with one record for every CDR3 protein. Here the sample spans fewer than 1,000,000 distinct CDR3 sequences, roughly 30% being singletons. Study-wide findings and caveats: In two of eight donors, the top clonotype was HLA-C-restricted CMV-specific.

This receptor was obtained from a human donor in good health (CMV status not recorded). Some clones in this sample may be carry-over from other donors' samples. The chain couples TRBV5-1 to TRBJ2-1, with D perhaps matching TRBD1 or TRBD2 (5 bases each). Sequences were derived from cultured CD8+ T cells from PBMCs, sampled from culture after CMV antigen stimulation. This CDR3 reads CASGRQMSSYNEQFF. The CDR3 coding sequence is TGCGCCAGCGGGAGACAGATGAGCTCCTACAATGAGCAGTTCTTC.